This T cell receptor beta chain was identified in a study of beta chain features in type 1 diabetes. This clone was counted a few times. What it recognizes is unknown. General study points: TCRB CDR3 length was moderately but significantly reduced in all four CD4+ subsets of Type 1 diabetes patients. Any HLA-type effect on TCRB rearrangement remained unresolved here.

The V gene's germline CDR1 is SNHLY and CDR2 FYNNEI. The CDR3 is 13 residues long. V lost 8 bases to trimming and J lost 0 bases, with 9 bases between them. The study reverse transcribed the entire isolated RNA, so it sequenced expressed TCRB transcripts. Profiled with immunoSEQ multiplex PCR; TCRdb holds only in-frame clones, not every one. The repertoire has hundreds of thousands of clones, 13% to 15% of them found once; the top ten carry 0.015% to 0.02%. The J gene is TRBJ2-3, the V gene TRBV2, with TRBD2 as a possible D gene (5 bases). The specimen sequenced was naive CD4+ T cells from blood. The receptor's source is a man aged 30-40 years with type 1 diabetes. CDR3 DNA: TGTGCCAGCCAACGGGGAAGCACAGATACGCAGTATTTT. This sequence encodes CASQRGSTDTQYF.